This passage covers 4 T cell receptor beta chains from one sample sequenced in a study of blood T cell repertoires in COVID-19. Clones were read by immunoSEQ multiplex PCR, and TCRdb kept only the in-frame ones, dropping some. The data show roughly 280,000 clones, over 80% seen once. Sequencing was performed on peripheral blood. The receptors stem from a man aged 60 to 69 who had recovered from COVID-19.

This clone was seen just once. V is TRBV4-1 and J is TRBJ2-5; 7 bases line up with TRBD2. Germline values: CDR1 MGHRA, CDR2 YSYEKL. With V trimmed by 1 base and J by 1 base, 12 bases remained unmatched. The CDR3 consists of 18 residues. CDR3 DNA: TGCGCCAGCAGCCAAGGGGTCCTCCCGGGACTATCCCAAGAGACCCAGTACTTC. It codes for CASSQGVLPGLSQETQYF.

V is TRBV25-1 and J is TRBJ1-1, with 8 bases lining up with TRBD1. CDR1 MGHDK and CDR2 SYGVNS come from the germline V gene. There are 13 residues in the CDR3. The V gene end was trimmed by 4 bases and the J gene end by 5 bases; junction bases not matched to a gene: 3. In DNA, the CDR3 is TGTGCCAGCAGTGGAGACAGGGGAACTGAAGCTTTCTTT. It specifies CASSGDRGTEAFF.

J is TRBJ1-1 and V is TRBV18, with a tentative D call TRBD1 (5 bases). The CDR3 has 15 residues. Germline lookup yields CDR1 KGHSH and CDR2 LQKENI. Trimming removed 2 bases from V and 1 base from J, with 11 bases in between. CDR3 amino acids: CASSPSQVENTEAFF. The CDR3 DNA is TGTGCCAGCTCACCATCACAGGTTGAGAACACTGAAGCTTTCTTT.

This sequence joins TRBV30 and TRBJ2-2; the match to TRBD1 covers 9 bases. Unmatched junction bases numbered 7, after V lost 4 bases and J lost 7 bases. Germline V lookup: CDR1 GTSNPN, CDR2 SVGIG (reference sequence). The CDR3 has 14 residues. This CDR3 is CAWTVGQGIGELFF. In DNA form, the CDR3 reads TGTGCCTGGACGGTGGGACAGGGAATCGGGGAGCTGTTTTTT.